This TCR beta chain originates from a study of cytomegalovirus exposure and HLA in healthy donors. Whole-study results and caveats: A later look showed TCR association rates differing by HLA locus, highest for DRB1 and lowest for HLA-C. Altogether, 150 or so TCR beta chains were recorded as cytomegalovirus-associated. Later on, analysis showed that most CMV-associated TCR beta chains appeared to be HLA-restricted.

It was healthy bone marrow donors who served as donors. This clone came up once. Its cognate antigen is unknown. The PCR contained 60 Vbeta and 13 Jbeta primers. The method was immunoSEQ multiplex PCR; TCRdb's version includes in-frame clones alone and lacks a portion of them. Of over 150,000 clones listed, about 78% are singletons. CDR3 length: 13 amino acids. Germline CDR1 is SGHTA and CDR2 is FQGTGA. Trimming left V 6 bases short and J 4 bases short, with 10 bases between. The sample consisted of PBMCs. This receptor was identified in a woman aged 30 to 39 in good health and CMV-seronegative. The V and J genes are TRBV7-3 and TRBJ1-3; D unresolved. CDR3 in DNA: TGTGCCAGCAGTGAGGGTTACGGAAACACCATATATTTT. Protein: CASSEGYGNTIYF.